This T cell receptor (beta chain) stems from a study of blood T cell repertoires in COVID-19. Whole-study context: The cDNA or gDNA used as material had been derived from T cells, B-cell-depleted T cells, or PBMCs.

Germline trimming cut 7 bases from V and 7 bases from J; bases unmatched to any gene: 16. Germline assignment: CDR1 SNHLY and CDR2 FYNNEI. CDR3 size: 16 residues. Profiling relied on immunoSEQ multiplex PCR, and the TCRdb table lists in-frame clones only, not all of them. The top ten clones hold about 5.3% of a sample with roughly 260,000 clones, approximately 82% of them seen once. The material sequenced was peripheral blood. This TCR was recovered from a woman aged 80 or older with active or convalescent COVID-19. The rearrangement joins TRBV2 to TRBJ1-5; 7 nucleotides align to TRBD1. The CDR3, as DNA: TGTGCCAGCATCCAGGCCCCGGACAGGCTAGGCCAGCCCCAGCATTTT. As protein: CASIQAPDRLGQPQHF.